This T cell receptor beta chain emerged from a study of blood T cell repertoires in COVID-19. Repertoires were generated with immunoSEQ multiplex PCR, while TCRdb's copy carries only in-frame clones and drops some. Counted here are around 190,000 clones, about 81% occurring once; the ten biggest clones make up about a tenth. This clone has only one observation. CDR1 SGHRS and CDR2 YFSETQ come from the germline V gene. V shed 4 bases, J shed 7 bases, and the junction held 6 bases outside the gene matches. The CDR3 loop spans 14 amino acids. Participants were aged about 18 to 95 years, lived in about two dozen US areas, and enrolled virtually. Two negative PCRs, clearance, or symptom resolution were required of recovered Cohort 3 donors.

Sequencing used PBMCs or T cells enriched from blood (not recorded which). This TCR derives from a man in his forties or fifties who had recovered from COVID-19. V and J are TRBV5-1 and TRBJ2-1, with TRBD1 identical over 9 bases. The DNA for the CDR3 is TGCGCCAGCAGCAGGGGACAGGGAGTAAATGAGCAGTTCTTC. Translating gives CASSRGQGVNEQFF.